The 6 T cell receptor beta chains listed next were all sequenced from one sample in a study of blood T cell repertoires in COVID-19 (dated by TCRdb to 2020 to 2022). To prepare the library, the immunoSEQ multiplex PCR assay was applied. In TCRdb, the immuneACCESS table is reduced to in-frame sequences with V and J assigned. These tables do not hold every clone; where another copy was compared, an unresolved V gene accounts for under half, and the others remain unexplained. The sample has tens of thousands of clones on record, around 88% of them singletons. Jointly, the top ten make up around 7% of the sample. The sample comprised peripheral blood. Receptors were obtained from a woman at least 80 years old with acute or convalescent COVID-19.

The chain has TRBV27 and TRBJ1-6; 10 bases are shared with TRBD1. CDR3 length: 15 residues. CDR1 and CDR2 (germline): MNHEY, SMNVEV (reference sequence). Germline trimming cut 6 bases from V and 7 bases from J; bases unmatched to any gene: 6. The CDR3 nucleotides read TGTGCCAGCAGCCCACCGGGACAGGGGAATTCACCCCTCCACTTT. Its protein product is CASSPPGQGNSPLHF.

This clone was observed a single time. This chain uses TRBV4-1 with TRBJ2-1; possible D gene TRBD2, 5 bases. Germline loops: CDR1 MGHRA, CDR2 YSYEKL. Between the trimmed V and J ends, which lost 1 base and 9 bases, there was a span of 10 bases. The CDR3 totals 13 residues. CDR3 residues: CASSQASRGEQFF. CDR3 nucleotides: TGCGCCAGCAGCCAAGCTTCTCGGGGTGAGCAGTTCTTC.

This chain connects TRBV4-1 to TRBJ1-1; D unclear. Germline V gene sequence: CDR1 MGHRA, CDR2 YSYEKL. The CDR3 runs to 13 residues. The V end was cut by 2 bases, the J end by 5 bases, with 9 bases between. The CDR3 is CASSQITGTEAFF. The CDR3 region has the DNA TGCGCCAGCAGCCAAATTACGGGGACTGAAGCTTTCTTT.

This chain uses TRBV2 with TRBJ1-5; D gene unclear. Germline CDR1 SNHLY, CDR2 FYNNEI. V gave up 2 bases and J gave up 0 bases, with 5 bases separating them. The CDR3 runs 14 residues. The CDR3 sequence: CASSESNSNQPQHF. The CDR3 DNA follows: TGTGCCAGCAGTGAATCCAATAGCAATCAGCCCCAGCATTTT.

This chain connects TRBV19 to TRBJ1-5; D remains ambiguous. The CDR3 is 14 residues long. V was clipped by 3 bases and J by 7 bases, with 13 bases between them. CDR1 is LNHDA, CDR2 SQIVND, per germline (reference sequence). CDR3 nucleotides: TGTGCCAGTAGTATTAGGCTGGGAGGGCAGCCCCAGCATTTT. This encodes CASSIRLGGQPQHF. Full variable domain (missing parts from reference TRBV19 and TRBJ1-5): DGGITQSPKYLFRKEGQNVTLSCEQNLNHDAMYWYRQDPGQGLRLIYYSQIVNDFQKGDIAEGYSVSREKKESFPLTVTSAQKNPTAFYLCASSIRLGGQPQHFGDGTRLSIL.

Here the CDR3 reads CASTPLYPGGTDTQYF. The CDR3 nucleotides read TGTGCCAGTACCCCTCTTTATCCGGGGGGCACAGATACGCAGTATTTT. The chain is built from TRBV19 and TRBJ2-3; a weak D match, TRBD2 (6 bases). Per the germline V gene, CDR1 is LNHDA and CDR2 is SQIVND (reference sequence). CDR3 size: 16 residues. The V end was cut by 7 bases, the J end by 1 base, with 18 bases between.